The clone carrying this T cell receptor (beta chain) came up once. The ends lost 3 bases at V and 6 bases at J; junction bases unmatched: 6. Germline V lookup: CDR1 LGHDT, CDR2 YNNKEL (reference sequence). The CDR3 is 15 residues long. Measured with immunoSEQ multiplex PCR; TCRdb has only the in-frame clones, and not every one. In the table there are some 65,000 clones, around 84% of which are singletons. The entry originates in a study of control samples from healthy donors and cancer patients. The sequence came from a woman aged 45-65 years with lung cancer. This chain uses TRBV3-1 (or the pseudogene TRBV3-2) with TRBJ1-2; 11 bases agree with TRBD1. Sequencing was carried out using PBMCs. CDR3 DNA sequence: TGTGCCAGCAGCCATCTAGGACAGGGGGCGAATGGCTACACCTTC. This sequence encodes CASSHLGQGANGYTF.